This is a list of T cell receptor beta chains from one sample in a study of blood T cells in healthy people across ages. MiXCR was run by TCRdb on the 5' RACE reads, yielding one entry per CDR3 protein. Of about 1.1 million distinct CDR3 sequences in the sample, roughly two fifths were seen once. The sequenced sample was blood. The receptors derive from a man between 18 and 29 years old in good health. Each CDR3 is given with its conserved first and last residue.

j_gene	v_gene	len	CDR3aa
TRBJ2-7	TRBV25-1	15	CASSEVGTDIYEQYF
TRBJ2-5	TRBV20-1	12	CSARWAIDEQYF
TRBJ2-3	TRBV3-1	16	CASSPQQGGESATQYF
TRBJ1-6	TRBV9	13	CASSADRGSPPHF
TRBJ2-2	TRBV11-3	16	CASSERTDANTGELFF
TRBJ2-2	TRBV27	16	CASSLRPGGNTGELFF
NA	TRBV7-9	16	CASSRSGGRGYNEQYF
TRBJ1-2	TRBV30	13	CAWSPAGNYGYTF
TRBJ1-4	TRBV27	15	CASSPGGGVDEKLFF
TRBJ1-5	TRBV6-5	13	CASSYGGLRPQHF
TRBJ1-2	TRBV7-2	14	CASSLGFSGDGYTF
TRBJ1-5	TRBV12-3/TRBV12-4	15	CASSSQGASNQPQHF
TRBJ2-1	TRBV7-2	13	CASSAVTYNEQFF
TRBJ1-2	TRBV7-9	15	CASSFDRVVNYGYTF
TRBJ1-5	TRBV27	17	CASSRLGGQVANQPQHF
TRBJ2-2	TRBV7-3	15	CASSLFGGGTGELFF
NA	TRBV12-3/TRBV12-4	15	CASRYSGGPYNEQYF
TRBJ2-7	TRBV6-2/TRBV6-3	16	CASSSPGTRLIYEQYF
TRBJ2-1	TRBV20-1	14	CSARQGASYNEQFF
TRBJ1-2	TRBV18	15	CASSPGWGPNYGYTF
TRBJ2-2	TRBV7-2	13	CASSLVHTGELFF
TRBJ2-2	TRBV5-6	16	CASTHWTGVNTGELFF
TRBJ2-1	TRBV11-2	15	CASSLQGLSYNEQFF
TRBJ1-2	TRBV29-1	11	CSVARREGYTF
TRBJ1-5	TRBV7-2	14	CASGLGQGFQPQHF
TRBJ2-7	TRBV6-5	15	CASRLGLAVYNEQYF
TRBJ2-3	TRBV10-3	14	CAISEPRSADTQYF
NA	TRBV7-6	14	CASSYGGLGETQYF
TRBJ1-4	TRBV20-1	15	CSARDRGESGEKLFF
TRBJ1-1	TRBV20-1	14	CSAPSAGVDTEAFF
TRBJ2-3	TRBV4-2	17	CASSHEPGLAATDTQYF
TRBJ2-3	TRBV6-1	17	CASTDKGQGIVADTQYF
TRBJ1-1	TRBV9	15	CASSGKPGASTEAFF
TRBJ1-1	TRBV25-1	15	CASSSPGQPNTEAFF
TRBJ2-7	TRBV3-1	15	CASSRRTDRIYEQYF
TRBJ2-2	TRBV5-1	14	CASSPGGVTRELFF
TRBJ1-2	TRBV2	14	CASSDREGLYGYTF
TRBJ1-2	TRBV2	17	CASSGEDQVPSNYGYTF
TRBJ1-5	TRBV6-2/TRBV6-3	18	CASSYARITGGGNQPQHF
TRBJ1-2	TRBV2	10	CASSAKRSTF
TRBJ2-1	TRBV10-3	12	CAISTGLDEQFF
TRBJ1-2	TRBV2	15	CASSGYLTGRYGYTF
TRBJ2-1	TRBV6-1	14	CASSETGSYNEQFF
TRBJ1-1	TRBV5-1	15	CASGDGTAFNTEAFF
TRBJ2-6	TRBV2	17	CASSRPGLRAGANVLTF
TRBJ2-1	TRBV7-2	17	CASSYIRLAGSYNEQFF
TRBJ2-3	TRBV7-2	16	CASSLAQLTSTDTQYF
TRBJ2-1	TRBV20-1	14	CSARVGGNDREQFF
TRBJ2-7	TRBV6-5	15	CASSYSGLAGYEQYF
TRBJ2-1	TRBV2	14	CASSASREYNEQFF
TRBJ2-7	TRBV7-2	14	CASSPSSLAHEQYF
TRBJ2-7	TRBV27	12	CASSLGSGKQYF
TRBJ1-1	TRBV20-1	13	CSARRRWNTEAFF